This T cell receptor (beta chain) comes out of a study of cytomegalovirus exposure and HLA in healthy donors (TCRdb year 2017). For the study in its entirety: An earlier analysis of roughly 570 of the donors reported 276 Gb of sequence data and around 100 million unique TCR beta sequences obtained from approximately 180 million T cells. Roughly 300 gigabases of sequencing data and 70 million to 100 million unique TCR sequences made up an early release that covered fewer than 650 HLA-typed donors. Genome-wide SNP genotypes for about 65% of the roughly 700 donors were used in a later genetic analysis, which treated that subset as a discovery cohort. An earlier analysis of a few hundred of the donors applied high-throughput TCR beta sequencing to assess whether each TCR beta V gene segment acted as functional or pseudogenic. Among 300 to 500 genotyped donors of the cohort, an average of around 220,000 unique TCR beta nucleotide sequences was sequenced per donor, of which about 19% were non-productive. Donor age, sex, ethnicity and CMV serostatus were compiled together with the repertoire data. High-throughput TCR immunosequencing, statistical association of individual TCRs with disease status, and machine learning were combined to predict cytomegalovirus infection status. In addition to the first cohort of roughly 700 subjects, a separate validation cohort of 120 different subjects was used. The study used immunosequencing to profile the T cell repertoires of more than 650 subjects and linked those repertoires to cytomegalovirus serostatus. The study aimed to test whether signatures of past pathogen exposure could be identified by cataloging public T cell receptors. Roughly 5 DR-DQ haplotypes were handled as single units for association and clustering because linkage in the cohort was strong. Among the roughly 430 genotyped donors, around 81% belonged to the genetic ancestry cluster associated with self-reported Caucasian donors. Typing coverage differed by locus: A, B, C, DRB1 and DQB1 were typed in roughly 620-630 donors, DQA1 in 500 to 550, DPA1 in some 570, and DPB1 in just under 480. Both class I and class II loci were covered by HLA typing, at four-digit resolution. Rather than drawing on any new phenotypic data, the later analysis identified candidate immune exposures from TCR beta sequences and the way those sequences occurred across donors. All discovery cohort repertoires had been generated using a single sequencing platform. To study patterns of TCR occurrence, a later analysis re-analyzed previously published TCR beta repertoires from hundreds of donors and added high-resolution HLA genotyping. Points the paper makes about the study in general: Because counts were too low, about 18 rarely observed V segments, including chromosome 9 orphons, were excluded from the earlier analysis of around 590 of the donors. Because HLA typing was unavailable for some donors at each locus, only the typed subset was used in association tests. Correlated functional status among segregating V segments might reflect linkage disequilibrium, but an unknown experimental factor could not be ruled out. In vitro tests confirmed that a few of the cytomegalovirus-associated TCR beta chains recognize cytomegalovirus antigens. While some public TCRs were present in many individuals, most TCR sequences turned up only very rarely across donors. The sequencing pipeline was judged likely to have produced a cluster of highly shared sequence variants as a technical artifact. Only TCR beta chains were sequenced in this cohort, and the absence of alpha or paired-chain data limited detectable features. A later analysis found that HLA-associated TCR beta chains were more clonally expanded and had lower generation probabilities than equally common non-associated chains. The 87-base-pair reads could not distinguish some IMGT-functional V segments, including TRBV6-2 and TRBV6-3, so those segments were excluded. The authors suggested that the approach could potentially be generalized to other disease states and immunological phenotypes. The only immune exposure information available for the cohort was CMV serostatus. In both the original and validation cohorts, the classifier was reported to diagnose cytomegalovirus status with high specificity and sensitivity. In a later genetic analysis, a missense DCLRE1C variant was associated with V-gene and J-gene trimming of TCR beta chains, and the association was replicated in an independent cohort. At a false discovery rate of 0.05, a later analysis linked 16,000 or so TCR beta sequences to specific HLA alleles. In a later analysis, most CMV-associated TCR beta chains were found to appear HLA-restricted, with HLA associations seemingly driven largely by CMV exposure. In the study, roughly 160 TCR beta chains were listed as associated with cytomegalovirus. A further reported finding was that TCR beta sequences accurately predicted the HLA-A and HLA-B alleles for most subjects in the first cohort. Roughly uniform sequencing depth across donors was assumed in presence/absence analyses, although this assumption may not hold. A later analysis reported that several top co-occurrence clusters appeared linked to parvovirus B19, influenza, CMV and Epstein-Barr virus. A later analysis found that TCR association rates varied across HLA loci, with DRB1 alleles showing the most associated TCRs and HLA-C alleles the fewest. According to a later genetic analysis, donors in an Asian-associated ancestry cluster had fewer N-insertions in productive TCRs than the approximately 670-donor mean. When HLA alleles, especially DR and DQ, strongly co-occurred, attributing TCR associations to individual alleles was difficult. Broadly in line with IMGT annotations, most TCR beta V segments showed up in productive rearrangements about 87% or about 30% of the time in an earlier analysis of around 550 of the donors.

In regard to this clone: It has no known antigen specificity. No base qualities exist here, and no much larger clone lies one base off it.

Libraries were prepared through the immunoSEQ multiplex PCR assay. For the multiplex PCR, a mixture combining 60 forward primers for TCR Vbeta segments and 13 reverse primers for TCR Jbeta segments was used. The CDR3 region of rearranged TCR beta genes was amplified from genomic DNA with a multiplex PCR assay. The Illumina HiSeq System was used to sequence the amplified TCR beta libraries as 87-base-pair reads. The authors' pipeline ran thus. A later analysis counted about 80 million unique TCR beta chains across the 670 or so repertoires, and some 11 million of these chains were shared by at least two donors. To remove PCR and sequencing errors, raw reads were error-corrected and collapsed into unique sequences using a nearest-neighbor algorithm that merged closely related sequences. To assign V, D and J gene segments, CDR3 sequences were aligned to IMGT reference sequences. For a sequence to be retained, at least a six-nucleotide match to both a V gene segment and a J gene segment was required. Rearrangements were classified as productive when the CDR3 lacked stop codons and remained in frame with V and J, and all other rearrangements were classified as non-productive. CDR3 was defined by IMGT convention, running from the second conserved V-encoded cysteine to the conserved J-encoded phenylalanine. In an earlier analysis of some 550 of the donors, sequences lacking an unambiguous match to a single V gene segment were excluded. An earlier analysis of several hundred of the donors classified V segments as functional when productive rearrangements were above 56.7% and as segregating when the standard deviation between donors was above 5%. A statistical classification framework was built for diagnosing cytomegalovirus status from the catalog of TCR beta chain sequences. A later analysis assigned V and J genes by comparing TCR nucleotide sequences with IMGT/GENE-DB human TR gene sequences. Using the TCRdist pipeline, a later analysis assigned CDR3 sequences along with most-parsimonious VDJ recombination scenarios. In a later analysis, each TCR beta chain was defined by its CDR3 amino acid sequence together with its V-gene family, and reads lacking a unique V-gene family were excluded. As a way to deal with suspected cross-contamination and a sequencing artifact, a later analysis dropped hundreds of nucleotide sequences that were highly shared and had low generation probability. In a later analysis, a clonal expansion index for each public chain was calculated from normalized within-repertoire ranks of inferred template counts. Generation probabilities in a later analysis came from a VDJ recombination model fitted to out-of-frame rearrangements, and those results were checked against IGoR. In a later analysis, TCR-TCR, TCR-HLA and TCR-CMV co-occurrence was scored with hypergeometric tests, and a repertoire-size bias correction was applied to TCR pairs. A later analysis estimated false discovery rates by permuting HLA or CMV assignments 20 times. In a later analysis, co-occurring TCRs were grouped using DBSCAN, with TCRdist sequence similarity added in when clustering inside HLA-allele-positive subsets. For co-occurrence clustering, repertoires with fewer than 30,000 or more than 120,000 public chains were excluded, along with roughly 5 repertoires with anomalous nucleotide sharing. This is the immuneACCESS table as TCRdb keeps it, with only in-frame sequences that have V and J called. A part of the clones is gone; compared with another copy, unresolved V genes explain less than half, and the rest is unexplained. D and trimming come from the DNA, and the V and J calls and clone size come from that table. This sample has approximately 300,000 clones in its table, and roughly 81% of those were observed once. The ten largest make up 1.5% to 2% of the sample.

The cohort comprised approximately 700 healthy bone marrow donors. At the time of sampling, all cohort members were nominally healthy, though unrecorded immune exposures were likely present. The donor was CMV seropositive and was included in the group of almost 300 seropositive cohort members. A peripheral blood sample was provided by each donor, and peripheral blood mononuclear cells were used for TCR beta sequencing. Genomic DNA extraction from the blood cell samples was performed with the Qiagen DNeasy Blood Extraction Kit. The CDR3 sequence holds 13 residues, the cysteine and phenylalanine included. Just CDR3 DNA is preserved here, 39 bases in frame from base 1. From the germline V gene, CDR1 is SGHAT and CDR2 is FQNNGV. V sheds 5 bases and J sheds 3 bases, leaving 11 bases between their ends.

Rearrangement joined TRBV11-2 to TRBJ2-7; matching of 6 bases hints at TRBD2 as the D gene. The material sequenced was PBMCs. This clonotype was sampled from a woman between 40 and 50 years old in good health and CMV-seropositive. The CDR3 reads CASSPSSGYEQYF. The DNA sequence is as follows: TGTGCCAGCAGCCCTAGTAGCGGCTACGAGCAGTACTTC.